Presented here are 4 T cell receptor beta chains from one specimen sequenced in a study of blood T cell repertoires in COVID-19. Profiled with immunoSEQ multiplex PCR; TCRdb holds only in-frame clones, not every one. The sample records 90,000 to 120,000 clones, around nine tenths being singletons. Sequencing was done on a sample of peripheral blood. Every receptor here comes from a woman aged 30 to 39 with acute or convalescent COVID-19.

CDR3 bases: TGTGCCAGCACCACCGAATCACGGAGGTATGGCTACACCTTC. It encodes CASTTESRRYGYTF. The chain employs TRBV5-4 and TRBJ1-2; D unresolved. V lost 6 bases and J lost 5, with 17 bases in between. The germline CDR1 and CDR2 sequences are SGHNT and YYREEE (reference sequence). The CDR3 extends over 14 amino acids. The full variable domain, in which reference TRBV5-4 and TRBJ1-2 provide the parts outside the CDR3, is ETGVTQSPTHLIKTRGQQVTLRCSSQSGHNTVSWYQQALGQGPQFIFQYYREEENGRGNFPPRFSGLQFPNYSSELNVNALELDDSALYLCASTTESRRYGYTFGSGTRLTVV.

The chain employs TRBV27 and TRBJ2-5; 9 bases agree with TRBD1. The CDR3 is made up of 14 amino acids. The germline gives CDR1 MNHEY, CDR2 SMNVEV (reference sequence). The V gene end was trimmed by 6 bases and the J gene end by 4 bases; junction bases not matched to a gene: 6. The CDR3 nucleotides are TGTGCCAGCAGACCCGGACAGGGGTCAGAGACCCAGTACTTC. It translates to CASRPGQGSETQYF.

DNA of the CDR3: TGTGCCAGCAGCCAACTTCGGGGGAACACTGAAGCTTTCTTT. Its protein product is CASSQLRGNTEAFF. The chain has TRBV14 and TRBJ1-1; D unclear. The CDR3 loop spans 14 amino acids. V was clipped by 2 bases and J by 1 base, with 8 bases between them. Looked up from germline, CDR1 is SGHDN and CDR2 is FVKESK.

This clone is a singleton in its sample. The V call is TRBV28, the J call TRBJ2-3; 10 bases match TRBD1. This CDR3 is built from 16 residues. CDR1 is MDHEN and CDR2 is SYDVKM in the germline V gene. V was pared by 5 bases and J by 2 bases, with 7 bases of the junction left unmatched. The CDR3 nucleotides are TGTGCCAGCAGTAGCCGGGACAGGGGTTTCACAGATACGCAGTATTTT. It codes for CASSSRDRGFTDTQYF.